Described below is a single TCR beta chain sequence and its context. Per the original methods: Sample TCR counts, which ranged from 23,224 to 690,600, had a median of roughly 92,000. TCRdb itself ran the RACE reads through MiXCR, one entry per CDR3 protein. The V and J calls here are based on TCRdb, not the publication. Of 65,000 or so distinct CDR3 sequences in the sample, around 6.1% are singletons; the top ten hold about 3.4%. CDR3 size: 18 residues. The germline V gene encodes CDR1 MDHEN and CDR2 SYDVKM. J lost 8 bases, V lost 2 bases, and 17 bases had no gene match. These data are taken from a study of human T cells and chemical hapten exposure. Time point here: healthy volunteer bleed at 6 weeks. RNA extraction used unfractionated whole blood as the source of total RNA.

The chain uses TRBV28 and TRBJ2-1, with 8 nucleotides matching TRBD2. Sequenced material: whole blood. This TCR was sampled from a female donor in good health. Some clones in this sample may be carry-over from other donors' samples. The CDR3 loop reads CASSLMWAGGPLHYEQFF. CDR3 nucleotides: TGTGCCAGCAGTTTAATGTGGGCGGGAGGACCGCTCCATTATGAGCAGTTCTTC.